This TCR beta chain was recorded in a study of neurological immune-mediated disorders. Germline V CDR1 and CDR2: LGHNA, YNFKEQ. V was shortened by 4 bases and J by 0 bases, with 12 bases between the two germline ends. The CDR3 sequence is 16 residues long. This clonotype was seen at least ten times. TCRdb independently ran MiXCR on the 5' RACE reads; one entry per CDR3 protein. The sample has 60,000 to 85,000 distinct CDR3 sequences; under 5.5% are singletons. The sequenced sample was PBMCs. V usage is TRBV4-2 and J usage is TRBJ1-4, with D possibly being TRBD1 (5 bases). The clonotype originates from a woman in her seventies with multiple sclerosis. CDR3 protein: CASSRVGGATNEKLFF. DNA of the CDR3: TGTGCCAGCAGCCGGGTGGGGGGGGCAACTAATGAAAAACTGTTTTTT.